This T cell receptor (beta chain) was retrieved from a study of CD8+CD57+ T cells in acquired aplastic anemia. The wider study: 3.2 ug was the average amount of DNA from sorted CD4+ and CD8+ cells.

Whoever was chosen for sequencing had shown CD8+CD57+ cell expansion by flow cytometry. Blood came from patients not yet given any therapy. This CDR3 contains 13 residues. Germline lookup yields CDR1 LNHDA and CDR2 SQIVND (reference sequence). Trimming pared 4 bases from V and 4 bases from J, leaving 11 bases between. The table lists this clonotype with a few counts. Genomic DNA served as template for TCR beta VDJ and CDR3 profiling. TCRdb called the reads again in MiXCR, with one record for every CDR3 protein. The repertoire holds about half a million distinct CDR3 sequences, with about a third as singletons.

This chain uses TRBV19 with TRBJ2-7, with D possibly matching TRBD2 (5 bases). The origin of this receptor is a human donor with aplastic anemia. Source material: sorted CD4+, CD8+, or CD8+CD57+ T cells (not recorded which) from PBMCs. CDR3 in DNA: TGTGCCAGTAGTACCTCAGCGGAATACGAGCAGTACTTC. Residues: CASSTSAEYEQYF.